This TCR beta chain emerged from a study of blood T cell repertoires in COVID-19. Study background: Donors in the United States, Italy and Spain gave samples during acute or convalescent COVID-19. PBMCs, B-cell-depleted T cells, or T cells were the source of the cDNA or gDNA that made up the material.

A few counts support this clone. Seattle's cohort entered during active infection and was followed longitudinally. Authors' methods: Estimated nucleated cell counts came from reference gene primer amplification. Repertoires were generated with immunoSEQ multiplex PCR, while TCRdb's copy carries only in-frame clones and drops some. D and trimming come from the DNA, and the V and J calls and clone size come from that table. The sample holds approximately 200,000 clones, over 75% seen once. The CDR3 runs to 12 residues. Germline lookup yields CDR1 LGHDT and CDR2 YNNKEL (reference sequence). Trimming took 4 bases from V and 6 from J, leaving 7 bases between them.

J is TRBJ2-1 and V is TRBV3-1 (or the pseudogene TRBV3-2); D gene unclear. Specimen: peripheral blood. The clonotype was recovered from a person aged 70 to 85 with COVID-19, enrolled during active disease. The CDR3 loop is CASSPRRNEQFF. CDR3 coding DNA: TGTGCCAGCAGCCCTAGGCGCAATGAGCAGTTCTTC.